This record looks at one TCR beta chain sequence and its context. Its antigen is not known. The data were taken from a study of T cell responses to AZD1222 COVID-19 vaccine. Study observations and caveats: Spike-spanning, vaccine-associated CD4 TCRs were dominant at 160-218 and 743-854. Donors, mostly white British, included more females; clonal diversity was possibly underestimated. There were repertoire samples only from the period after the peak T cell response.

Measured with immunoSEQ multiplex PCR; TCRdb has only the in-frame clones, and not every one. The sample has about 76,000 clones; more than 75% are singletons. The CDR3 runs to 15 residues. Deletions cut 5 bases from V and 0 bases from J, with 11 bases between. Germline CDR1 is SGHTA and CDR2 is FQGTGA. This TCR came from an adult in good health. The genes are TRBV7-3 and TRBJ2-1; no clear D. Sample: peripheral blood, taken on day 0 of AZD1222 vaccination. CDR3 nucleotides: TGTGCCAGCAGCCTTACCCCGAGCTCCTACAATGAGCAGTTCTTC. The encoded protein is CASSLTPSSYNEQFF.